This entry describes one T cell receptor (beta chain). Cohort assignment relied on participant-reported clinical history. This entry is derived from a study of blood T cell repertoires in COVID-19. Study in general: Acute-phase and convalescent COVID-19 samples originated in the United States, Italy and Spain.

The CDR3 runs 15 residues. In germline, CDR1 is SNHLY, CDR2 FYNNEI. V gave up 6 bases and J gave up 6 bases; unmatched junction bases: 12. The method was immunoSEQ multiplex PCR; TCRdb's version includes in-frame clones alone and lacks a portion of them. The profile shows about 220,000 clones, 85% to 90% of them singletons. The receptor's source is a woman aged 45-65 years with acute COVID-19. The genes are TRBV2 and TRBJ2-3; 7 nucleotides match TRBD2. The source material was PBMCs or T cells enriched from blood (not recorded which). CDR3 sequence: CASRRGLVVPDTQYF. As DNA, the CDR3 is TGTGCCAGCAGACGCGGACTAGTTGTACCGGATACGCAGTATTTT.